This T cell receptor (beta chain) was recovered during a study of blood T cell repertoires in COVID-19. V was clipped by 0 bases and J by 4 bases; unmatched bases: 6. CDR3 length: 17 residues. The germline V gene encodes CDR1 SGHRS and CDR2 YFSETQ. Produced via immunoSEQ multiplex PCR; TCRdb's table is partial and in-frame only. The sample yields 300,000 to 450,000 clones, around 87% seen once. The chain couples TRBV5-1 to TRBJ2-1; 11 positions agree with TRBD2. Sequencing was carried out using peripheral blood. The origin of this receptor is an older woman with COVID-19, enrolled during active disease. CDR3 bases: TGCGCCAGCAGCTTGGCTCCTAGCGGGGGGTATTACAATGAGCAGTTCTTC. Encoded protein: CASSLAPSGGYYNEQFF.